A selection of T cell receptor beta chains follows, all from one sample in a study of T cell responses to AZD1222 COVID-19 vaccine. Sequencing was performed with immunoSEQ multiplex PCR; in TCRdb, only in-frame clones are kept and a portion is missing. The sample has more than 80,000 clones; under 90% are singletons. Sequenced here: peripheral blood, sampled on day 0 of AZD1222 vaccination. Receptors were obtained from an adult in good health. Both conserved end residues are part of each CDR3. D genes are given only for firm matches. Size values are once, few and many counts, or a class for expanded clones, and some rows have none.

-	TRBV19	TRBJ2-3	TRBD2	TGTGCCAGTAGTAAGTCCGGGACTAGCGTTTTGTTTCGGGATACGCAGTATTTT	CASSKSGTSVLFRDTQYF
-	TRBV3-1/TRBV3-2	TRBJ2-3	TRBD1	TGTGCCAGCAGCCCAAGAACAGGGGTGGATACGCAGTATTTT	CASSPRTGVDTQYF
-	TRBV7-9	TRBJ1-3	-	TGTGCCAGCAGCCAAGTGTCGGGGGCATTGGGAAACACCATATATTTT	CASSQVSGALGNTIYF
-	TRBV27	TRBJ1-1	-	TGTGCCAGCAGTTTATCAACAGGGTATGGGACTGAAGCTTTCTTT	CASSLSTGYGTEAFF
-	TRBV19	TRBJ1-1	-	TGTGCCAGTGTTGGCTATTGGCTAATGGGGGAAGGAGCGGCTGAAGCTTTCTTT	CASVGYWLMGEGAAEAFF
once	TRBV21-1	TRBJ1-5	-	TGTGCCAGCAGCAAAAGAAGTCCGCCCCAGCATTTT	CASSKRSPPQHF
-	TRBV15	TRBJ2-7	-	TGTGCCACCAGCTTCGGGGACACGGGCTACGAGCAGTACTTC	CATSFGDTGYEQYF
once	TRBV10-1	TRBJ1-4	TRBD1	TGCGCCAGCAGCGACGGACAGGGGTCTGAAAAACTGTTTTTT	CASSDGQGSEKLFF
-	TRBV2	TRBJ2-7	TRBD1	TGTGCCAGCAGGCCCGGACAGGGAAGTTCTAAGTCCTACGAGCAGTACTTC	CASRPGQGSSKSYEQYF
-	TRBV5-6	TRBJ2-3	-	TGTGCCAGCAGTTTGGGTATCGATACGCAGTATTTT	CASSLGIDTQYF
once	TRBV11-2	TRBJ1-2	TRBD1	TGTGCCAGCAGCCCCCAGGGGGCAGCTAACTATGGCTACACCTTC	CASSPQGAANYGYTF
-	TRBV2	TRBJ1-1	TRBD1	TGTGCCAGCAGGAACCGGGACAGTGAAGCTTTCTTT	CASRNRDSEAFF
-	TRBV10-2	TRBJ1-4	TRBD1	TGCGCCAGCAGACCAGGGGGTGGTGAAAAACTGTTTTTT	CASRPGGGEKLFF
few	TRBV14	TRBJ1-6	-	TGTGCCAGCAGCCCGGGGGCCTTCGGGGCTCTTTCACCCCTCCACTTT	CASSPGAFGALSPLHF
-	TRBV7-3	TRBJ2-2	-	TGTGCCAGCAGCCCTTTGGGGGGCGGCGGGGAGCTGTTTTTT	CASSPLGGGGELFF
few	TRBV10-2	TRBJ2-7	TRBD2	TGCGCCAGCAGTCTAGCGGGAGGTGAGCAGTACTTC	CASSLAGGEQYF
-	TRBV4-2	TRBJ2-7	-	TGTGCCAGCAGCCAAGGGGGTAGCTTCTACGAGCAGTACTTC	CASSQGGSFYEQYF
-	TRBV4-1	TRBJ2-7	-	TGCGCCAGCAGCCAAGAAAGGACTACCTACGAGCAGTACTTC	CASSQERTTYEQYF
-	TRBV7-8	TRBJ1-5	-	TGTGCCAGCAGCTTAAACCGGGATCAGCCCCAGCATTTT	CASSLNRDQPQHF
-	TRBV2	TRBJ1-1	-	TGTGCCAGCAGTTCCCGGAGGGAGGGAGAAGCTTTCTTT	CASSSRREGEAFF
-	TRBV12-5	TRBJ1-3	-	TGTGCTAGTGGTTTGGACGGAAGCTCTGGAAACACCATATATTTT	CASGLDGSSGNTIYF
-	TRBV3-1/TRBV3-2	TRBJ2-1	TRBD2	TGTGCCAGCAGCCCAGGGACTAGCGGCTACAATGAGCAGTTCTTC	CASSPGTSGYNEQFF
-	TRBV6-7	TRBJ1-3	-	TGTGCCAGCAGTCATCCCCGGGACTCTGGAAACACCATATATTTT	CASSHPRDSGNTIYF
once	TRBV4-1	TRBJ2-6	TRBD1	TGCGCCAGCAGCCAAGATAGGGGACAGGGTGCCTCTGGGGCCAACGTCCTGACTTTC	CASSQDRGQGASGANVLTF
-	TRBV4-3	TRBJ2-4	-	TGCGCCAGCAGCCATCATACAGGGGGGGACATTCAGTACTTC	CASSHHTGGDIQYF
-	TRBV12-3/TRBV12-4	TRBJ1-6	-	TGTGCCAGCAGTCGCCAAAGGACCTCACCCCTCCACTTT	CASSRQRTSPLHF
once	TRBV10-3	TRBJ2-1	-	TGTGCCTCCAGAGGGGTAACAGGCAATGAGCAGTTCTTC	CASRGVTGNEQFF
-	TRBV7-9	TRBJ2-5	-	TGTGCCAGCAGCTTAGACGGGAAAGAGACCCAGTACTTC	CASSLDGKETQYF
few	TRBV9	TRBJ1-1	-	TGTGCCAGCAGCGGAGGCACCAGGCTAACGTTT	CASSGGTRLTF
-	TRBV9	TRBJ2-7	TRBD1	TGTGCCAGCAGCGTAGGACAGGGACCCTACGAGCAGTACTTC	CASSVGQGPYEQYF
once	TRBV23-1	TRBJ1-2	-	TGCGCCAGCAGTCAATCGTGTGACAGGACCTATGGCTACACCTTC	CASSQSCDRTYGYTF
few	TRBV3-1/TRBV3-2	TRBJ1-1	-	TGTGCCAGCAGCCGAACTAACACTGAAGCTTTCTTT	CASSRTNTEAFF
once	TRBV19	TRBJ2-5	TRBD2	TGTGCCAGTAGCCGGACTAGCGGGAGGTCTCGGGTTGGAGAGACCCAGTACTTC	CASSRTSGRSRVGETQYF
-	TRBV7-2	TRBJ2-3	-	TGTGCCAGCACCACCCAGTCCCGTACGCAGTATTTT	CASTTQSRTQYF
-	TRBV7-8	TRBJ2-7	TRBD1	TGTGCCAGCAGCCCCCGGACAGGGGGGAGCTCCTACGAGCAGTACTTC	CASSPRTGGSSYEQYF
-	TRBV19	TRBJ1-1	-	TGTGCCAGTAGTAGCGAAAAAGGAACTGAAGCTTTCTTT	CASSSEKGTEAFF
-	TRBV28	TRBJ2-5	-	TGTGCCAGCAGTTCCGATAACTGGGTGGAAGAGACCCAGTACTTC	CASSSDNWVEETQYF
once	TRBV5-6	TRBJ2-7	-	TGTGCCAGCAGCTTGAGGGCAGGGTTGAACGAGCAGTACTTC	CASSLRAGLNEQYF
-	TRBV29-1	TRBJ2-7	TRBD2	TGCAGCGCCCAGGGACTAGCGGGAGTAGGTGAGCAGTACTTC	CSAQGLAGVGEQYF
few	TRBV2	TRBJ1-1	-	TGTGCCAGCAGTGAAGCGCTTCAGGCTGAAGCTTTCTTT	CASSEALQAEAFF
-	TRBV4-1	TRBJ2-5	TRBD1	TGCGCCAGCAGCCAAAAACTCAAGACAGGGGGCTCAGAGACCCAGTACTTC	CASSQKLKTGGSETQYF
-	TRBV28	TRBJ1-2	-	TGTGCCAGCAGGAGCAGGGAAAGGGATGGCTACACCTTC	CASRSRERDGYTF
-	TRBV18	TRBJ2-2	TRBD1	TGTGCCAGCTCAACCGGGACAGCGAACACCGGGGAGCTGTTTTTT	CASSTGTANTGELFF
-	TRBV25-1	TRBJ1-1	-	TGTGCCAGCAGTCTTTGGACACCGATGAACACTGAAGCTTTCTTT	CASSLWTPMNTEAFF
-	TRBV5-3	TRBJ2-3	-	TGTGCCAGAAGCTTGGATAGACAGAGCACAGATACGCAGTATTTT	CARSLDRQSTDTQYF
-	TRBV5-6	TRBJ1-5	-	TGTGCCAGCAGCGTTAGTGTCGGTTTTTTAGAGCCCCAGCATTTT	CASSVSVGFLEPQHF